These 10 T cell receptor beta chains share one sample of origin, sequenced in a study of shared T cell receptors in the human thymus. This table comes from immunoSEQ multiplex PCR, and its TCRdb copy is limited to in-frame clones, with some not included. The table has 500,000 to 850,000 clones, around 87% seen once. This sample also belongs to another study, concerning human thymus T cells.

The sequenced sample was thymocytes. Receptor source: a boy under three years old with a congenital heart defect.

CDR3 nucleotide sequence: TGTGCCAGCATGAAGACAGGGGATGGCTACACCTTC. Amino acid sequence: CASMKTGDGYTF. The rearrangement joins TRBV6-1 to TRBJ1-2; 8 bases fit TRBD1. Germline V gives CDR1 MNHNS, CDR2 SASEGT. V trimming: 7 bases; J trimming: 6 bases; junction bases outside the gene matches: 4. The CDR3 is 12 residues long.

The CDR3 DNA reads TGTGCCAGCAGTTCGGTAGACACTGAAGCTTTCTTT. Its translation: CASSSVDTEAFF. The chain is built from TRBV28 and TRBJ1-1, with D unresolved. The CDR3 has 12 amino acids. Germline V CDR1 and CDR2: MDHEN, SYDVKM. Trimming removed 4 bases at V and 3 bases at J, with 6 bases between.

The chain carries TRBV5-1 and TRBJ1-2; D unresolved. CDR3 length equals 14 residues. The V gene's germline CDR1 is SGHRS and CDR2 YFSETQ. Trimming cost V 0 bases and J 4 bases, with 10 bases left between them. CDR3 bases: TGCGCCAGCAGCTTGGCCGGGATGGGCTATGGCTACACCTTC. This codes for CASSLAGMGYGYTF.

V usage is TRBV27 and J usage is TRBJ1-1; D is possibly TRBD1 (5 bases). The V gene lost 5 bases and the J gene lost 5 bases, with 12 bases spanning the gap. Germline CDR1 is MNHEY and CDR2 is SMNVEV (reference sequence). This CDR3 contains 13 residues. The CDR3 region is CASSQGVLTEAFF. The CDR3 DNA reads TGTGCCAGCAGTCAAGGGGTCCTAACTGAAGCTTTCTTT.

This chain uses TRBV2 with TRBJ2-1; 9 bases are a match to TRBD2. The V segment lost 11 bases and the J segment 0 bases; nucleotides outside the gene matches: 11. The CDR3 runs to 16 residues. Germline V CDR1 and CDR2: SNHLY, FYNNEI. This chain's CDR3 is CARQVPSGTSYNEQFF. The CDR3 DNA follows: TGTGCCCGCCAGGTACCTAGCGGGACCTCCTACAATGAGCAGTTCTTC.

The chain has TRBV5-6 and TRBJ2-7, with TRBD2 matching over 9 bases. J gave up 7 bases and V 5 bases, and 13 bases lay outside the gene matches. The CDR3 has 15 residues. Germline V gives CDR1 SGHDT, CDR2 YYEEEE. CDR3 bases: TGTGCCAGCAGGGGGACGCGGGGGGGCCTAGGGGAGCAGTACTTC. It yields the protein CASRGTRGGLGEQYF.

The chain employs TRBV25-1 and TRBJ2-1; 7 bases are a match to TRBD2. Unmatched junction bases numbered 9, after V lost 6 bases and J lost 7 bases. The germline V gene has CDR1 MGHDK and CDR2 SYGVNS. CDR3 size: 14 residues. CDR3 sequence reads: CASRRPGGGNEQFF. The CDR3 DNA reads TGTGCCAGCAGACGGCCCGGGGGAGGGAATGAGCAGTTCTTC.

CDR3 nucleotides: TGTGCCAGCCCCCGGGACAGGGAAGACCACGAGCAGTACTTC. It translates to CASPRDREDHEQYF. The chain has TRBV9 and TRBJ2-7, with TRBD1 matching over 9 bases. Per germline, CDR1 SGDLS and CDR2 YYNGEE. The CDR3 extends over 14 amino acids. V shed 7 bases, J shed 5 bases, and the junction held 10 bases outside the gene matches.

J is TRBJ2-2 and V is TRBV19; TRBD1 agrees at 7 bases. From germline, CDR1 is LNHDA and CDR2 SQIVND (reference sequence). Trimming at V came to 3 bases and at J to 2 bases, leaving 9 bases not matched to a gene. CDR3 length: 17 residues. CDR3: CASSMGQPPLNTGELFF. CDR3 bases: TGTGCCAGTAGTATGGGACAGCCCCCACTCAACACCGGGGAGCTGTTTTTT.

The V call is TRBV5-1, the J call TRBJ2-1, with TRBD2 identical over 11 bases. This CDR3 contains 16 residues. Germline V gene sequence: CDR1 SGHRS, CDR2 YFSETQ. J gave up 7 bases and V 4 bases, and 10 bases lay outside the gene matches. CDR3 DNA: TGCGCCAGCAGCGCACGTGGGACTAGCGGTGCAAATGAGCAGTTCTTC. Encoded protein: CASSARGTSGANEQFF.